Below, one TCR beta chain is given with its context. The sample belongs to a study of technical replicates of blood from several donors. V was cut by 6 bases and J by 5 bases, with 23 bases left in between. CDR3 length: 16 residues. CDR1 MNHNY and CDR2 SVGAGI come from the germline V gene (reference sequence). This table comes from immunoSEQ multiplex PCR, and its TCRdb copy is limited to in-frame clones, with some not included. The sample lists 9,500 to 15,000 clones, 92% occurring once. The sample taken for sequencing was PBMCs. This chain joins TRBV6-6 and TRBJ2-7, with D perhaps TRBD2 (6 bases). This TCR derives from a human donor in good health. In DNA form, the CDR3 reads TGTGCCAGCAGGTCCCGGCTCCGGGGGTTATTCGACGAGCAGTACTTC. It specifies CASRSRLRGLFDEQYF.